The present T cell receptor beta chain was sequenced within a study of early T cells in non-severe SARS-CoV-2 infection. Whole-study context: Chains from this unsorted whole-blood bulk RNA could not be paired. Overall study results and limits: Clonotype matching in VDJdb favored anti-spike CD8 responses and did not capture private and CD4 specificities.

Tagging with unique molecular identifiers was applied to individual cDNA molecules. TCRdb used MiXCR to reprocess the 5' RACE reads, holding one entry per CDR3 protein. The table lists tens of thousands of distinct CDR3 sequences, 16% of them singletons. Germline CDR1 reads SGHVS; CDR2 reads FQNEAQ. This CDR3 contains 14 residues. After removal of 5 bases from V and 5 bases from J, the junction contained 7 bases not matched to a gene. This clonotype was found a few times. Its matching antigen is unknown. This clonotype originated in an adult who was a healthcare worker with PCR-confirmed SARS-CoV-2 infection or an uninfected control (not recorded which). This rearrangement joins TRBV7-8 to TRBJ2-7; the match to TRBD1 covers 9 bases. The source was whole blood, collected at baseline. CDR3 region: CASSPGTGLNEQYF. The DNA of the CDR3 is TGTGCCAGCAGCCCCGGGACAGGGTTGAACGAGCAGTACTTC.